This TCR beta chain was recovered during a study of blood T cell repertoires in COVID-19. Across the whole study: Whether acute or convalescent, the COVID-19 samples came from the United States, Italy and Spain. Sample material is recorded as cDNA or gDNA derived from T cells, B-cell-depleted T cells, or PBMCs.

Methods used by the authors: From reference gene primer amplification, estimates of nucleated cell counts were derived. Sequencing used immunoSEQ multiplex PCR; TCRdb keeps in-frame clones, though not all of them. V, J and clone size reflect that table, while D and trimming were determined from the DNA. The sample comprises approximately 170,000 clones, roughly 85% of which are singletons, and roughly 2% rests with the top ten. Losses at the gene ends were 0 bases for V and 5 bases for J; bases not matched to a gene: 4. The germline V gene encodes CDR1 LGHDT and CDR2 YNNKEL (reference sequence). The CDR3 contains 15 residues.

The V gene is TRBV3-1 (or the pseudogene TRBV3-2), the J gene TRBJ1-5; TRBD1 matches at 7 bases. Sequenced input: peripheral blood. The source of this sequence is a woman of 80 years or more with acute or convalescent COVID-19. The CDR3 loop is CASSQDSDRDQPQHF. The CDR3 DNA is TGTGCCAGCAGCCAAGATTCCGACAGGGATCAGCCCCAGCATTTT.